The 30 T cell receptor beta chains reported below all come from one sample, sequenced in a study of shared clonotypes between healthy human individuals. The method was immunoSEQ multiplex PCR; TCRdb's version includes in-frame clones alone and lacks a portion of them. The data contain millions of clones, 85% to 95% of them singletons. Sequencing was performed on naive CD4+ T cells from PBMCs. Subset defined: CD45RA+ positively selected. These receptors were obtained from a man younger than 35 in good health. Some clones in this sample may be carry-over from other donors' samples.

The chain has TRBV7-3 and TRBJ2-2, with a weak D call TRBD1 (5 bases). V gave up 4 bases and J gave up 7 bases, with 10 bases separating them. There are 13 residues in the CDR3. Per germline, CDR1 SGHTA and CDR2 FQGTGA. CDR3 protein: CASSSSGIGELFF. The CDR3 DNA reads TGTGCCAGCAGCTCATCAGGGATCGGGGAGCTGTTTTTT.

This clone was picked up a small number of times. This same CDR3 is encoded by further DNA sequences in the sample. The chain combines TRBV7-2 with TRBJ1-5, with a weak D call TRBD1 (5 bases). The germline V and J ends were trimmed by 1 base and 5 bases, with 6 bases remaining between them. Germline lookup yields CDR1 SGHTA and CDR2 FQGNSA. This CDR3 has 13 residues. CDR3 sequence (DNA): TGTGCCAGCAGCTTAGTCAGGGATCAGCCCCAGCATTTT. This translates into CASSLVRDQPQHF.

The J gene is TRBJ2-3, the V gene TRBV10-3; no reliable D call. Trimming pared 0 bases from V and 2 bases from J, leaving 3 bases between. This CDR3 spans 13 amino acids. Germline CDR1 and CDR2: ENHRY and SYGVKD. CDR3 DNA: TGTGCCATCAGTGAGTCCCCCACAGATACGCAGTATTTT. Its translation is CAISESPTDTQYF.

The V gene is TRBV10-2, the J gene TRBJ1-2; D call uncertain. Germline CDR1 is WSHSY and CDR2 is SAAADI. The germline V and J ends were trimmed by 3 bases and 4 bases, with 12 bases remaining between them. The CDR3 sequence is 14 residues long. The CDR3 here is CASSDGRKVYGYTF. In DNA, the CDR3 is TGCGCCAGCAGTGACGGACGGAAAGTCTATGGCTACACCTTC.

The chain uses TRBV23-1 and TRBJ2-4; a weak D match, TRBD2 (6 bases). TRBV23-1 counts as an open reading frame of uncertain function. V shed 6 bases and J shed 7 bases, with 28 bases lying between them. This CDR3 has 18 residues. The CDR3 loop is CASRFRKSSGLPGNIQYF. In DNA form, the CDR3 reads TGCGCCAGCAGATTCAGAAAGAGTTCGGGACTCCCGGGGAACATTCAGTACTTC.

The chain is built from TRBV7-3 and TRBJ1-2; D is undetermined. V gave up 2 bases and J gave up 6 bases, with 13 bases separating them. This CDR3 contains 14 residues. CDR1 is SGHTA and CDR2 is FQGTGA in the germline V gene. The CDR3 sequence is CASSLFATENGYTF. CDR3 DNA sequence: TGTGCCAGCAGCTTATTTGCGACGGAGAATGGCTACACCTTC.

This chain joins TRBV4-1 and TRBJ2-5; D call uncertain. V was shortened by 2 bases and J by 2 bases, with 12 bases between the two germline ends. The CDR3 has 15 residues. Germline CDR1 and CDR2: MGHRA and YSYEKL. The CDR3 DNA follows: TGCGCCAGCAGCCAACTTGGTCTAGAGCAAGAGACCCAGTACTTC. Residues: CASSQLGLEQETQYF.

Only one count was recorded for this clone. The chain combines TRBV28 with TRBJ2-1; D is uncertain. CDR3 length: 15 residues. Trimming left V 2 bases short and J 1 base short, with 9 bases between. CDR1 is MDHEN, CDR2 SYDVKM, per germline. CDR3 protein: CASSLIRGSYNEQFF. The CDR3 coding sequence is TGTGCCAGCAGTTTAATTCGTGGGTCCTACAATGAGCAGTTCTTC.

V is TRBV11-2 and J is TRBJ2-2; D unclear. CDR3 length: 14 amino acids. With 5 bases removed from V and 4 bases from J, the gap between germline ends came to 11 bases. CDR1 and CDR2 (germline): SGHAT, FQNNGV. This CDR3 reads CASSPQLATGELFF. CDR3 coding DNA: TGTGCCAGCAGCCCCCAATTAGCCACCGGGGAGCTGTTTTTT. Full variable domain (rest looked up from reference TRBV11-2 and TRBJ2-2): EAGVAQSPRYKIIEKRQSVAFWCNPISGHATLYWYQQILGQGPKLLIQFQNNGVVDDSQLPKDRFSAERLKGVDSTLKIQPAKLEDSAVYLCASSPQLATGELFFGEGSRLTVL.

This chain uses TRBV2 with TRBJ2-5, with TRBD2 matching 12 bases. Losses at the gene ends were 6 bases for V and 5 bases for J; bases not matched to a gene: 7. The CDR3 spans 15 residues. Germline CDR1 SNHLY, CDR2 FYNNEI. The CDR3 DNA reads as TGTGCCAGCAGCCCCGGGACTAGCGGGTTGGAGACCCAGTACTTC. It specifies CASSPGTSGLETQYF.

The chain couples TRBV28 to TRBJ2-7, with D perhaps TRBD2 (6 bases). CDR1 is MDHEN, CDR2 SYDVKM, per germline. The length of the CDR3 is 14 residues. Trimming shortened V by 7 bases and J by 0 bases, and 13 bases separated the two germline ends. The chain's CDR3 is CASNLGGSSYEQYF. CDR3 DNA sequence: TGTGCCAGCAATTTGGGAGGCAGCTCCTACGAGCAGTACTTC.

This chain links TRBV6-1 with TRBJ1-4; D is ambiguous. The V gene lost 6 bases and the J gene lost 2 bases, with 10 bases spanning the gap. In germline, CDR1 is MNHNS, CDR2 SASEGT. This CDR3 spans 14 amino acids. The CDR3 is CASREGSTNEKLFF. DNA of the CDR3: TGTGCCAGCAGAGAGGGATCCACTAATGAAAAACTGTTTTTT.

Comments on this clone: A much larger clone sits a single nucleotide away, making a read error possible. Other DNA sequences in the same sample also yield this CDR3. The rearrangement links TRBV2 to TRBJ2-3; the D is unclear. CDR1 is SNHLY, CDR2 FYNNEI, per germline. The V end lost 6 bases, the J end lost 6 bases, and 7 bases lay between the germline ends. CDR3 size: 11 residues. CDR3 sequence: CASSLGDTQYF. DNA for the CDR3: TGTGCCAGCAGCCTAGGGGATACGCAGTATTTT.

This clone showed up just a few times. The chain uses TRBV28 and TRBJ1-1; no clear D. The CDR3 is made up of 12 amino acids. The germline V gene has CDR1 MDHEN and CDR2 SYDVKM. V dropped 6 bases and J dropped 1 base, with 6 bases sitting between them. The CDR3 sequence is CASSEGNTEAFF. Written as DNA, the CDR3 is TGTGCCAGCAGCGAGGGGAACACTGAAGCTTTCTTT. The full variable domain, with the rest looked up from reference TRBV28 and TRBJ1-1, is DVKVTQSSRYLVKRTGEKVFLECVQDMDHENMFWYRQDPGLGLRLIYFSYDVKMKEKGDIPEGYSVSREKKERFSLILESASTNQTSMYLCASSEGNTEAFFGQGTRLTVV.

This rearrangement joins TRBV27 to TRBJ2-7, with D maybe TRBD2 (6 bases). Trimming stripped 6 bases from V and 2 bases from J, with 14 bases between. Germline V gene sequence: CDR1 MNHEY, CDR2 SMNVEV (reference sequence). The CDR3 is 14 amino acids. The CDR3 loop is CASRLTGVTYEQYF. The CDR3, as DNA: TGTGCCAGCAGGCTCACGGGGGTTACCTACGAGCAGTACTTC.

This clone was seen once. The rearrangement links TRBV4-3 to TRBJ2-6, with TRBD2 matching 10 bases. V was clipped by 4 bases and J by 2 bases; unmatched bases: 8. CDR1 and CDR2 from the germline V gene are LGHNA and YSLEER. CDR3 size: 18 residues. The CDR3 bases are TGCGCCAGCAGCCTGCGCGTCCTAGCGGGAGCTGGGGCCAACGTCCTGACTTTC. Protein product: CASSLRVLAGAGANVLTF.

V gene TRBV25-1 combines with J gene TRBJ2-5, with D tentatively TRBD2 (5 bases). With 0 bases removed from V and 2 bases from J, the gap between germline ends came to 10 bases. The germline V gene encodes CDR1 MGHDK and CDR2 SYGVNS. This CDR3 contains 15 residues. The CDR3 sequence: CASSEYTGNQETQYF. The CDR3 DNA follows: TGTGCCAGCAGTGAATATACGGGGAATCAAGAGACCCAGTACTTC.

This CDR3 reads CASSLLIRSRESTGELFF. In DNA form, the CDR3 reads TGTGCCAGCAGCTTGCTAATTCGGTCGCGGGAGAGCACCGGGGAGCTGTTTTTT. The chain is built from TRBV5-6 and TRBJ2-2; TRBD2 aligns across 7 bases. Per the germline V gene, CDR1 is SGHDT and CDR2 is YYEEEE. The CDR3 contains 18 residues. V lost 1 base and J lost 4; bases outside the gene matches: 13. The whole variable domain, filled in from reference TRBV5-6 and TRBJ2-2, reads DAGVTQSPTHLIKTRGQQVTLRCSPKSGHDTVSWYQQALGQGPQFIFQYYEEEERQRGNFPDRFSGHQFPNYSSELNVNALLLGDSALYLCASSLLIRSRESTGELFFGEGSRLTVL.

This clone appeared a single time. This CDR3 is also generated by other DNA sequences in the sample. The chain recombines TRBV11-2 with TRBJ2-3; tentative D call: TRBD1 (6 bases). Germline assignment: CDR1 SGHAT and CDR2 FQNNGV. V was trimmed by 1 base and J by 3 bases, leaving 8 bases between them. The CDR3 runs to 14 residues. The CDR3 nucleotides read TGTGCCAGCAGCTTAGGAACAGGGACAGATACGCAGTATTTT. The encoded protein is CASSLGTGTDTQYF.

The chain couples TRBV11-2 to TRBJ2-1, with TRBD2 matching over 13 bases. Per the germline V gene, CDR1 is SGHAT and CDR2 is FQNNGV. Trimming took 2 bases from V and 9 from J; bases not matched to a gene: 4. This CDR3 is 15 amino acids long. The CDR3 sequence: CASSLRLAGGGEQFF. For the CDR3, the DNA is TGTGCCAGCAGCTTACGACTAGCGGGAGGAGGTGAGCAGTTCTTC.

Note on this clone: Other DNA sequences from this sample encode an identical CDR3 as well. This chain joins TRBV6-5 and TRBJ2-5; D is tentatively TRBD1 or TRBD2 (5 bases each). The germline V gene encodes CDR1 MNHEY and CDR2 SVGAGI. The CDR3 has 13 residues. Trimming cost V 3 bases and J 4 bases, with 9 bases left between them. The CDR3 loop is CASSYPGTETQYF. CDR3 DNA: TGTGCCAGCAGTTATCCAGGGACAGAGACCCAGTACTTC.

This sequence joins TRBV30 and TRBJ2-3; 13 bases line up with TRBD2. The trim removed 3 bases at V and 8 bases at J, leaving 5 bases unmatched. Germline CDR1 GTSNPN, CDR2 SVGIG (reference sequence). There are 14 residues in the CDR3. The chain's CDR3 is CAWRRLAGGGTQYF. The DNA of the CDR3 is TGTGCCTGGAGAAGACTAGCGGGAGGAGGTACGCAGTATTTT. The whole variable domain, filled in from reference TRBV30 and TRBJ2-3, reads SQTIHQWPATLVQPVGSPLSLECTVEGTSNPNLYWYRQAAGRGLQLLFYSVGIGQISSEVPQNLSASRPQDRQFILSSKKLLLSDSGFYLCAWRRLAGGGTQYFGPGTRLTVL.

This clone was found once. This chain links TRBV6-1 with TRBJ1-4; 7 positions match TRBD1. The germline CDR1 and CDR2 sequences are MNHNS and SASEGT. There are 16 residues in the CDR3. Trimming took 3 bases from V and 1 from J; bases not matched to a gene: 5. The chain's CDR3 is CASSEAQGGTNEKLFF. In DNA form, the CDR3 reads TGTGCCAGCAGTGAGGCGCAGGGGGGAACTAATGAAAAACTGTTTTTT.

This chain links TRBV6-1 with TRBJ2-7, with TRBD1 matching 7 bases. The CDR3 is 15 amino acids. Germline CDR1 and CDR2: MNHNS and SASEGT. V was clipped by 0 bases and J by 3 bases; unmatched bases: 5. The DNA of the CDR3 is TGTGCCAGCAGTGAAGCGGGACAGCCGTACTACGAGCAGTACTTC. It is translated as CASSEAGQPYYEQYF.

V usage is TRBV4-1 and J usage is TRBJ2-3; 9 bases are a match to TRBD1. V dropped 4 bases and J dropped 6; count of bases not matched to a gene: 8. CDR3 length: 15 residues. Germline V gene lookup returns CDR1 MGHRA and CDR2 YSYEKL. CDR3 sequence: CASSPIQGAMDTQYF. Here the CDR3 DNA reads TGCGCCAGCAGCCCTATACAGGGGGCAATGGATACGCAGTATTTT.

About this clone itself: Within the sample, other DNA sequences also encode this same CDR3. The gene calls are TRBV5-1 and TRBJ2-1, with 11 bases identical to TRBD2. The germline V gene encodes CDR1 SGHRS and CDR2 YFSETQ. V lost 0 bases and J lost 7; bases outside the gene matches: 3. The CDR3 is 15 residues long. The CDR3 DNA follows: TGCGCCAGCAGCTTGGCACTAGCGGGAGTTAATGAGCAGTTCTTC. As protein: CASSLALAGVNEQFF.

This clone is a singleton in its sample. This chain links TRBV14 with TRBJ2-3, with no clear D. V lost 2 bases and J 0 bases, leaving 15 bases between the germline ends. The V gene's germline CDR1 is SGHDN and CDR2 FVKESK. The CDR3 loop spans 17 amino acids. CDR3 region: CASSQNRYYTSTDTQYF. The CDR3, as DNA: TGTGCCAGCAGCCAAAACCGTTACTACACTAGCACAGATACGCAGTATTTT.

This chain uses TRBV6-4 with TRBJ2-7, with a weak D call TRBD1 (6 bases). Germline loops: CDR1 MRHNA, CDR2 SNTAGT. V shed 4 bases and J shed 6 bases, with 16 bases lying between them. The CDR3 extends over 14 amino acids. The CDR3 spells CASSANRDTGEQYF. For the CDR3, the DNA is TGTGCCAGCAGTGCCAACCGGGACACTGGCGAGCAGTACTTC.

DNA of the CDR3: TGTGCCAGCAGCTTCAGCGGGAGTGGAGAGACCCAGTACTTC. Amino acid sequence: CASSFSGSGETQYF. The chain carries TRBV7-9 and TRBJ2-5; 8 bases are shared with TRBD2. This CDR3 contains 14 residues. CDR1 SEHNR and CDR2 FQNEAQ come from the germline V gene (reference sequence). Germline trimming cut 3 bases from V and 4 bases from J; bases unmatched to any gene: 4.

The chain recombines TRBV6-5 with TRBJ1-1, with TRBD1 identical over 7 bases. CDR1 is MNHEY, CDR2 SVGAGI, per germline. V was clipped by 4 bases and J by 0 bases; unmatched bases: 5. The CDR3 is made up of 15 amino acids. The CDR3 sequence: CASSSGQTLNTEAFF. Written as DNA, the CDR3 is TGTGCCAGCAGTTCGGGACAGACCTTGAACACTGAAGCTTTCTTT.